This T cell receptor (beta chain) was sequenced in a study of PD-1 blockade in classical Hodgkin lymphoma (dated by TCRdb to the early 2020s). In terms of the full investigation: Nivolumab dosing was 3 mg/kg intravenously every 2 weeks, continuing until either disease progression or unacceptable toxicity. To define a peripheral blood immune signature of response to PD-1 blockade in classical Hodgkin lymphoma, the study combined TCR beta sequencing with CyTOF. General study outcomes and caveats: Baseline diversity similar to that of newly diagnosed patients was observed in trial patients achieving complete response, whereas significantly lower diversity was observed in partial responders and progressors. Diversity was lower in patients who began nivolumab less than 1 year after ASCT, so these patients were left out of later analyses to avoid confounding by immune reconstitution. The study covered only a single clinical trial cohort, and the causes of the repertoire differences, possibly disease activity or prior therapy, were still not defined. Baseline TCR diversity was reported to be lower in newly diagnosed patients than in healthy donors and to be lower still in relapsed/refractory patients. CD4+ but not CD8+ TCR diversity rose significantly by C4D1 (p=0.0027 vs p=0.16), most apparent in complete responders (p=0.02).

As encoded in the germline V gene, CDR1 is SGHDT while CDR2 is YYEEEE. The CDR3 holds 13 amino acids from the cysteine to the phenylalanine. Just the 39-base CDR3 DNA is kept, in frame starting at base 1. At the junction V is shortened by 4 bases and J by 3 bases, with 11 bases in between. A remark on this clone: The antigen it recognizes is unknown. Base qualities are not provided; no much larger clone lies one nucleotide away.

The Qiagen DNeasy kit was used to extract genomic DNA from unsorted PBMCs and from the negatively selected CD4+ and CD8+ fractions. TCR beta CDR3 regions were amplified by immunoSEQ multiplex PCR using primers annealing to V and J segments. A synthetic immune receptor repertoire was used to minimize amplification bias, and remaining bias was computationally removed after sequencing. In the authors' own workflow: Custom Python scripts were used to quantify repertoire diversity as the Shannon entropy index. The unsorted, CD4+ and CD8+ repertoires were each analyzed separately, with the exception of combined analyses, where CD4+ and CD8+ sequences were merged in silico. A clone counted as expanded when the clone's frequency after treatment rose at least 2-fold relative to C1D1, and clones undetected at baseline were given a pseudocount of 0.5. Singleton clones were defined as clones with 0 or 1 copy at C1D1, and non-singleton clones were defined as clones with 2 or more copies. Clones expanded in unsorted samples were annotated as CD4+, CD8+ or unknown by matching protein sequences in sorted samples from the same patient. Diversity changes from C1D1 to C4D1 were tested in paired samples using Wilcoxon tests. In TCRdb, the immuneACCESS table is reduced to in-frame sequences with V and J assigned. These tables do not hold every clone; where another copy was compared, an unresolved V gene accounts for under half, and the others remain unexplained. The DNA was the basis for D and trimming; V, J and clone size are from that table. Across this sample there are under 70,000 clones, with 70% to 80% seen only once. In total, the top ten clones hold 9% to 10% of the sample.

The sample's time point label is to be understood as: cycle 2 day 1 (C2D1) of nivolumab. All trial patients had relapsed after autologous stem cell transplantation, with cohorts A, B and C differing in prior brentuximab vedotin exposure. The trial cohort included 50 or so patients with relapsed/refractory classical Hodgkin lymphoma, and each patient had a best overall response of complete response, partial response or progressive disease. In the multi-cohort phase II CheckMate 205 trial, trial patients received single-agent nivolumab. An independent review committee assessed best overall response by applying the 2007 International Working Group response criteria. Trial PBMCs were obtained immediately prior to nivolumab initiation (C1D1) and on therapy at cycle 2 day 1 and cycle 4 day 1. Peripheral blood was collected in 8 mL Vacutainer Cell Preparation Tubes, from which PBMCs were isolated by centrifugation and then cryopreserved.

The TCR sequence derives from a human donor with classical Hodgkin lymphoma. The source was peripheral blood mononuclear cells (PBMCs), collected before the second cycle of nivolumab. The chain couples TRBV5-6 to TRBJ2-7, with no confidently assigned D gene. The CDR3 protein sequence reads: CASSLGQYYEQYF. The DNA sequence is as follows: TGTGCCAGCAGCCTCGGGCAGTACTACGAGCAGTACTTC.